This is a list of T cell receptor beta chains from one sample in a study of blood T cell repertoires in COVID-19. Assay used: immunoSEQ multiplex PCR; TCRdb lists only in-frame clones, some missing. Among nearly 350,000 clones listed, 85% to 90% were seen once. What was sequenced was peripheral blood. The receptor source for this set is a woman between 70 and 85 years old with COVID-19, enrolled during active disease. CDR3s include the opening cysteine and the closing phenylalanine or tryptophan. A D gene is named only where the DNA matches it firmly. Clone size is stated in some rows and not others, as once, few, many or a class when expanded.

V,J,D,size,DNA,CDR3
TRBV29-1,TRBJ1-1,NA,NA,TGCAGCGTGAACAGTATGTGGGACACTGAAGCTTTCTTT,CSVNSMWDTEAFF
TRBV2,TRBJ1-4,NA,NA,TGTGCCAGCACTAGATCGGTGGAAGGAGGTGAAAAACTGTTTTTT,CASTRSVEGGEKLFF
TRBV24-1,TRBJ2-7,NA,NA,TGTGCCACCGGATCGGGCAGGGACTACGAGCAGTACTTC,CATGSGRDYEQYF
TRBV5-6,TRBJ1-1,NA,NA,TGTGCCAGCAGCAACGGGCGGGCCACTGAAGCTTTCTTT,CASSNGRATEAFF
TRBV10-3,TRBJ2-2,TRBD1,once,TGTGCCATCAGTGAGTCCGGGACAGGGTATTCCGGGGAGCTGTTTTTT,CAISESGTGYSGELFF
TRBV3-1/TRBV3-2,TRBJ2-5,TRBD2,NA,TGTGCCAGCAGCCAGGAAGGACTAGGCCAAGAGACCCAGTACTTC,CASSQEGLGQETQYF
TRBV23-1,TRBJ1-1,NA,NA,TGCGCCAGCAGTCAATCCGCCAGGGAGGGCACTGAAGCTTTCTTT,CASSQSAREGTEAFF
TRBV3-1/TRBV3-2,TRBJ2-2,TRBD1,NA,TGTGCCAGCAGTGGCAGGGGGACCGGGGAGCTGTTTTTT,CASSGRGTGELFF
TRBV24-1,TRBJ1-3,TRBD1,NA,TGTGCCACCAGTGACCGACAGGGCTCTGGAAACACCATATATTTT,CATSDRQGSGNTIYF
TRBV7-9,TRBJ2-2,NA,NA,TGTGCCAGCAGCTCTTACACCGGGGAGCTGTTTTTT,CASSSYTGELFF
TRBV5-1,TRBJ2-5,NA,NA,TGCGCCAGCAGCTTGGACCAAGCGGTGGGGGAGACCCAGTACTTC,CASSLDQAVGETQYF
TRBV6-2/TRBV6-3,TRBJ2-5,TRBD2,NA,TGTGCCAGCAGTTACACCGGGACTAGCGGGGGGACTAGGGGAGAGACCCAGTACTTC,CASSYTGTSGGTRGETQYF
TRBV2,TRBJ2-5,TRBD1,NA,TGTGCCAGCAGGGTGGACAGGGGACGGCGTGAGACCCAGTACTTC,CASRVDRGRRETQYF
TRBV3-1/TRBV3-2,TRBJ1-1,NA,few,TGTGCCAGCAGCTCGATTTCCGGGAGTAGTGAAGCTTTCTTT,CASSSISGSSEAFF
TRBV11-2,TRBJ2-1,TRBD1,NA,TGTGCCAGCAGCTTCAACCCGGGACAGGGGAATTACAATGAGCAGTTCTTC,CASSFNPGQGNYNEQFF